The source of this TCR beta chain is a study of T-cell memory formation after mild COVID-19 (dated by TCRdb to the early 2020s). Regarding the research as a whole: TCR sequence clusters from the two donors were largely donor specific. Two young, previously healthy adult volunteers, one female and one male, were included in the cohort. In two donors, T-cell clones that expanded and contracted after mild COVID-19 were followed by sequencing TCRalpha and TCRbeta repertoires longitudinally.

The reads were generated on an Illumina NovaSeq 6000. TCRalpha and TCRbeta cDNA libraries were constructed by 5'RACE with constant-segment primers, with sample barcodes and unique molecular identifiers being introduced. RNA was extracted from every sample with Trizol reagent. The libraries were amplified in two PCR steps, and the second step added a second sample barcode and Illumina TruSeq adapters. Libraries were sequenced on an Illumina NovaSeq with 2 x 150 bp paired-end reads. The published analysis was carried out like this. The reads were demultiplexed and collapsed into UMI-guided consensus sequences using migec v1.2.7. Using mixcr v2.1.11, UMI consensuses were aligned to TRA and TRB V and J templates and then assembled into clonotypes. Expanded or contracted clonotypes were those called significant by both edgeR and NoisET, with noise models trained on biological replicates. For edgeR calls, the thresholds were a false discovery rate-adjusted p below 0.01 and a log2 fold-change of 1. As an exploratory analysis of dynamics, PCA with hierarchical clustering was applied to max-normalized trajectories of the 1000 most abundant clonotypes. Separately sequenced CD4+ and CD8+ repertoires were used to assign a CD4 or CD8 phenotype to each responding clone. Starting from the raw public reads, TCRdb applied fastp trimming at Q25, assembled clones with MiXCR and retained in-frame beta chains. Each record represents a unique CDR3 protein, reported with the most common genes and DNA among its rows. What appears here as the V and J calls and clone size reflects TCRdb's work, not the paper's. Within this sample are under 300,000 distinct CDR3 sequences, with approximately 18% of them counted one time only. More than 20% of the sample is taken by the ten largest.

Ficoll-Paque density gradient centrifugation was used to isolate PBMCs. The table lists this clonotype with a few counts. It lacks a known antigen. No much larger clone is present one base from it, and per-base qualities are unavailable. Beyond this particular receptor, the publication reports: Some responding clones were detected in pre-infection memory, which suggested that pre-existing cross-reactive memory T cells had joined the SARS-CoV-2 response. SARS-CoV-2 specificity was not confirmed for the second-wave clones peaking on day 37. The study included only two mild cases, and larger cohorts that include severe cases with pre-infection samples were judged to be necessary. Contracting CD4+ clones were found mainly in CM and EM memory subsets, while CD8+ clones were enriched in EMRA. Balanced CD4/CD8 phenotypes were observed for clones contracting from day 15 to 85, whereas a bias towards CD4+ was observed for a second wave of clones expanding from day 15 to 37.

V lost 7 bases and J lost 3 bases; the stretch between them is 15 bases long. From the cysteine through the phenylalanine, the CDR3 covers 14 amino acids. Just the 42-base CDR3 DNA is kept, in frame starting at base 1. This receptor chain uses TRBV12-3 or TRBV12-4 and TRBJ2-5; the D match is possibly TRBD1 or TRBD2, with 7 bases aligned in each. This clonotype was obtained from a man aged 18 to 29 who had mild COVID-19 (a few samples of this study predate the infection). The sample titles of this study are shuffled in the database, so cell type and time point are left out; the donor was told from shared clones. Sequencing was carried out using PBMCs or a T cell subset sorted from them (not recorded which). The DNA sequence reads TGTGCCAGCAACATACAGGGGAGGGAAGAGACCCAGTACTTC. It encodes CASNIQGREETQYF.